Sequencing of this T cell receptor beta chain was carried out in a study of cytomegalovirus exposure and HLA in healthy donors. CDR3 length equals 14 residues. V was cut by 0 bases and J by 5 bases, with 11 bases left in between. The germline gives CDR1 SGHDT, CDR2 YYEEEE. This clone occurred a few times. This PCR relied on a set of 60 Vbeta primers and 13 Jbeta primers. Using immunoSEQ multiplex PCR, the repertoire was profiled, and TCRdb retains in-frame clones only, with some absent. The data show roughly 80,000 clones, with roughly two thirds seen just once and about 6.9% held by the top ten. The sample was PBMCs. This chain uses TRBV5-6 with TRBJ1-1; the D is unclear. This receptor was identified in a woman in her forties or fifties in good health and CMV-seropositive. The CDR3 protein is CASSLGGLETEAFF. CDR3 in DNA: TGTGCCAGCAGCTTGGGAGGGCTAGAGACTGAAGCTTTCTTT.